This T cell receptor beta chain originates from a study of T-cell reconstitution after alpha-beta-depleted transplantation in children. Study results and limitations: Newly produced T cells mostly accounted for T-cell counts and diversity one year post-transplant.

There are 13 residues in the CDR3. The V gene's germline CDR1 is SGHRS and CDR2 YFSETQ. With 3 bases removed from V and 8 bases from J, the gap between germline ends came to 11 bases. Worth noting for this clonotype: The antigen remains unidentified.

Construction of the TCRbeta library involved unique molecular identifiers. Each CDR3 protein gets one entry after TCRdb re-called the PCR reads with MiXCR. Among 90,000 to 100,000 distinct CDR3 sequences listed, about 22% were seen once. This receptor was obtained from a boy between 2 and 10 years old with acute lymphoblastic leukemia, due to receive a stem cell transplant. The V and J genes are TRBV5-1 and TRBJ2-2, with D hard to call. The specimen was PBMCs, collected before TCRalphabeta/CD19-depleted stem cell transplant. The CDR3, as DNA: TGCGCCAGCAGCTCAGGCCTGTCGGGGGAGCTGTTTTTT. Its translation: CASSSGLSGELFF.